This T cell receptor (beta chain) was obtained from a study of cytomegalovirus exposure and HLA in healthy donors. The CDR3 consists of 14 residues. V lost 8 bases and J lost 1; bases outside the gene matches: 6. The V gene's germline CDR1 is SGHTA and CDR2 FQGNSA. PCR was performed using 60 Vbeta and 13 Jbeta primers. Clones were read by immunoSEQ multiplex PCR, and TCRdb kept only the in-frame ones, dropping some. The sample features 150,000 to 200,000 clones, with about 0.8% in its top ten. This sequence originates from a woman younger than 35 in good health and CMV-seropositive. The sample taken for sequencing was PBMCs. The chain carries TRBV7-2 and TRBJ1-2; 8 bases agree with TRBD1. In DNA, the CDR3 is TGTGCCAGCCGATTGGACAGGGATAACTATGGCTACACCTTC. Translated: CASRLDRDNYGYTF.